These T cell receptor beta chains were read from a single sample in a study of vaccination effects on CD4 cells after COVID-19. For these receptors, no antigen is known. Some clones are missing from TCRdb's copy, which holds only in-frame ones; the method was immunoSEQ multiplex PCR. The sample consists of roughly 34,000 clones, almost 85% of them appearing once. The sequencing here drew on CD4+ T cells from PBMCs cultured with HCoV-NL63 spike peptides, taken after COVID-19 vaccination. All receptors derive from a human donor who received a COVID-19 vaccine. Some clones in this sample may be carry-over from other donors' samples. Both conserved end residues are part of each CDR3. Each record gives: V gene, D gene, CDR3 protein. D genes are given only for firm matches.

TRBV4-2 | TRBD2 | CASSQDVGTSYSASTDTQYF
TRBV6-5 | TRBD2 | CASSYIGRGGLGTQYF
TRBV24-1 | NA | CATSDSRVTDTQYF
TRBV21-1 | NA | CASRDCNQPQHF
TRBV19 | NA | CASSPLWTGELFF
TRBV18 | TRBD1 | CASSPGTGVDQPQHF
TRBV6-6 | TRBD1 | CASSLATGGSHTEAFF
TRBV21-1 | NA | CASSKTLNAPGQDLETQYF
TRBV29-1 | NA | CSFATPNYGYTF
TRBV5-1 | NA | CASNPGGSLNTEAFF
TRBV5-1 | NA | CASSLDEGGVNTEAFF
TRBV5-6 | NA | CASSPRGAASYGYTF
TRBV6-5 | NA | CASSYSGRTNYGYTF
TRBV6-1 | NA | CASSDNSKGGYGYTF
TRBV28 | NA | CASSSSGTPVASQPQHF
TRBV11-2 | TRBD1 | CASSSTETGESNQPQHF
TRBV6-4 | NA | CASTLGDSTDTQYF
TRBV24-1 | NA | CATSQSETQYF
TRBV5-1 | TRBD2 | CASSLGPLLAGSYNEQFF
TRBV6-4 | TRBD1 | CASSRQGDTEAFF
TRBV6-5 | TRBD2 | CASRNSGGETQYF
TRBV2 | TRBD2 | CASSLAGTSTDTQYF
TRBV18 | NA | CASSPGQVQETQYF
TRBV28 | NA | CASRIPRGAGYTF
TRBV7-3 | NA | CASSLSAGNTGELFF
TRBV7-2 | NA | CASSLLAGVRPQHF
TRBV7-2 | NA | CASSTFPGSVYGEQFF
TRBV28 | TRBD1 | CASNQVGAGGFNEQFF
TRBV30 | NA | CAWGETGYGYTF
TRBV19 | NA | CASSENIGRDYGYTF
TRBV20-1 | NA | CSAKGLTEAFF
TRBV7-8 | NA | CASSFGETSTNEKLFF
TRBV18 | TRBD1 | CASSPKMDRGFNYGYTF
TRBV6-5 | TRBD1 | CASRGAGGRSPLHF
TRBV6-5 | TRBD1 | CASQARRTGNQPQHF
TRBV21-1 | NA | CASSRDLAGHGQDTQYF
TRBV2 | NA | CASSTGLLSYTF
TRBV2 | NA | CASRRDSNQPQHF
TRBV19 | TRBD2 | CASKRGGNTGELFF
TRBV6-2/TRBV6-3 | NA | CASSRTQHEAFF
TRBV4-1 | NA | CASSQQESSYNEQFF
TRBV7-2 | TRBD1 | CASSLGGQGEKLFF
TRBV4-2 | TRBD1 | CASSQGTTGADTQYF
TRBV29-1 | NA | CSAGRGEAKAFF
TRBV5-1 | TRBD1 | CASSLLPDRAGNTIYF
TRBV6-6 | NA | CASSFGQEGEQFF
TRBV19 | NA | CASSWGTDTQYF
TRBV5-1 | NA | CASSLDGLANYGYTF